Listed below are T cell receptor beta chains from one sample, sequenced in a study of CD4 T cells in relation to SARS-CoV-2 and coronaviruses. The data were produced by immunoSEQ multiplex PCR, yet TCRdb's version contains in-frame clones alone and is incomplete. The repertoire consists of 65,000 or so clones, with 85% to 90% occurring once and the leading ten covering about 1.6%. Sequenced input: memory CD4+ T cells from PBMCs. These receptors were taken from a human donor in good health. Both conserved end residues are part of each CDR3. D genes are given only for firm matches. Part of the rows lack a size; the others show once, few, many or a class for expanded clones.

size,D,V,J,DNA,CDR3
.,.,TRBV29-1,TRBJ1-1,TGCAGCGTTCGTGATGGGGGTGGGTCTGAAGCTTTCTTT,CSVRDGGGSEAFF
.,TRBD2,TRBV27,TRBJ2-2,TGTGCCAGCAGTTTGGGTGGGAGGGCCACCGGGGAGCTGTTTTTT,CASSLGGRATGELFF
.,.,TRBV5-6,TRBJ1-5,TGTGCCAGCAGCTTCGGGGCAGGGCCGTGGGGCAATCAGCCCCAGCATTTT,CASSFGAGPWGNQPQHF
.,TRBD1,TRBV7-8,TRBJ2-7,TGTGCCAGCAGCTTCCGCCGGGACAGGGACTACGAGCAGTACTTC,CASSFRRDRDYEQYF
.,.,TRBV5-1,TRBJ1-1,TGCGCCAGCAGCTTTACAGAGAACACTGAAGCTTTCTTT,CASSFTENTEAFF
.,.,TRBV4-1,TRBJ1-1,TGCGCCAGCAGCCAAGGACACTCGATGAACACTGAAGCTTTCTTT,CASSQGHSMNTEAFF
.,.,TRBV6-1,TRBJ1-1,TGTGCCAGCAGTGAAGGTCCTATGAACACTGAAGCTTTCTTT,CASSEGPMNTEAFF
.,.,TRBV7-2,TRBJ1-2,TGTGTCAGCAGCTTAGGGCTGGCCTGGGGATATGGCTACACCTTC,CVSSLGLAWGYGYTF
.,TRBD1,TRBV29-1,TRBJ1-2,TGCAGCGTTGGGACAGGGCACGGCTATGGCTACACCTTC,CSVGTGHGYGYTF
.,TRBD2,TRBV4-1,TRBJ2-5,TGCGCCAGCAGCCAGGGAGGGTGGACCCAGTACTTC,CASSQGGWTQYF
.,.,TRBV6-2/TRBV6-3,TRBJ2-7,TGTGCCAGCAGTTACTTACAGGGATCCTACGAGCAGTACTTC,CASSYLQGSYEQYF
.,TRBD1,TRBV27,TRBJ2-3,TGTGCCAGCAGTGCAAGACAGGGGGGAGATACGCAGTATTTT,CASSARQGGDTQYF
.,TRBD2,TRBV3-1/TRBV3-2,TRBJ2-1,TGTGCCAGCAGCCAAGGGTTAGGACTAGCGGGAAGGCTGAGCAAGTTCTTC,CASSQGLGLAGRLSKFF
once,TRBD2,TRBV3-1/TRBV3-2,TRBJ2-5,TGTGCCAGCAGCCCAGTGGGACTAGCGGGATTGAGAGGTCAAGAGACCCAGTACTTC,CASSPVGLAGLRGQETQYF
.,.,TRBV6-6,TRBJ2-3,TGTGCCAGCAGTCCCAGGGCTAGCACAGATACGCAGTATTTT,CASSPRASTDTQYF
.,TRBD1,TRBV4-1,TRBJ1-2,TGCGCCAGCGGGACAGGGGCATTTTTTGGCTACACCTTC,CASGTGAFFGYTF
.,.,TRBV7-8,TRBJ1-5,TGTGCCAGCAGCTTAGTGTTGGGGGGAGTGCAGCCCCAGCATTTT,CASSLVLGGVQPQHF
.,TRBD2,TRBV5-1,TRBJ2-1,TGCGCCAGCAGCTTGCAGTGGGGACTAGCGGGAGTCTATGAGCAGTTCTTC,CASSLQWGLAGVYEQFF
.,TRBD1,TRBV9,TRBJ1-6,TGTGCCAGCAGCGTAGGACAGGGGGACTCACCCCTCCACTTT,CASSVGQGDSPLHF
once,TRBD1,TRBV29-1,TRBJ2-1,TGCAGCGTTGTCGGCGTTGTCGGGGTCCGGGACAGGGGAATAGTTTCCTACAATGAGCAGTTCTTC,CSVVGVVGVRDRGIVSYNEQFF
once,TRBD2,TRBV7-6,TRBJ2-3,TGTGCCAGCAGCTCTATAACTAGCGGAGGTAGCACAGATACGCAGTATTTT,CASSSITSGGSTDTQYF
.,TRBD1,TRBV19,TRBJ1-5,TGTGCCAGTAGTCGGGGGCCGGGACAGTACAATCAGCCCCAGCATTTT,CASSRGPGQYNQPQHF
.,TRBD1,TRBV5-8,TRBJ1-5,TGTGCCAGCAGCGGAGGGACAGGGGGCGGATACAATCAGCCCCAGCATTTT,CASSGGTGGGYNQPQHF
.,.,TRBV6-1,TRBJ2-5,TGTGCCAGCAGTGATGGGGGGCCCGAGACCCAGTACTTC,CASSDGGPETQYF
.,TRBD2,TRBV19,TRBJ2-1,TGTGCCAGTAGTCCTGGCCGACTAGCGTCCAATGAGCAGTTCTTC,CASSPGRLASNEQFF
.,TRBD1,TRBV30,TRBJ2-7,TGTGCCTGGAGCGTGGGGGACAGGGCCTACGAGCAGTACTTC,CAWSVGDRAYEQYF
.,TRBD1,TRBV2,TRBJ2-7,TGTGCCAGCAGCCGCCTGGGGCAGGGGGAACACGAGCAGTACTTC,CASSRLGQGEHEQYF